Presented here are 30 T cell receptor beta chains from one specimen sequenced in a study of blood T cells in healthy people across ages. A second PCR of about 7 to 11 cycles used a sample-barcoded 5' primer and a J-beta primer mix. A single record per CDR3 protein comes from TCRdb applying MiXCR to the 5' RACE reads. The table records around 2 million distinct CDR3 sequences, about 39% of them present only once. Sequencing was done on a sample of blood. Receptors were obtained from a human donor in good health.

V is TRBV20-1 and J is TRBJ2-5; D gene ambiguous. The end of the DNA fits TRBJ2-7 better, so the J call may be wrong. The germline gives CDR1 DFQATT, CDR2 SNEGSKA (reference sequence). CDR3 length equals 14 residues. The CDR3, as DNA: TGCAGTGCTAGAGATCTTGGAGTTTCTCACGAGCAGTACTTC. This translates into CSARDLGVSHEQYF.

This clonotype was counted between two and nine times. One junction end does not reproduce the germline sequence, and a read error may be involved. J is TRBJ2-3 and V is TRBV7-7, with D perhaps TRBD1 (5 bases). The CDR3 has 16 residues. Germline lookup yields CDR1 SSHAT and CDR2 FNYEAQ (reference sequence). The CDR3 protein is CASSTTTDTSTDTQYF. The CDR3 bases are TGTGCTAGCAGCACCACTACGGACACTAGCACAGATACGCAGTATTTT.

In regard to this clonotype: This may be a read error, as it is one base from a much larger clone. The V gene is TRBV7-2, the J gene TRBJ2-3; 9 positions agree with TRBD2. After removal of 0 bases from V and 9 bases from J, the junction contained 7 bases not matched to a gene. The CDR3 has 15 amino acids. CDR1 is SGHTA, CDR2 FQGNSA, per germline. The CDR3 sequence is CASSLAGRGGHTQYF. As DNA, the CDR3 is TGTGCCAGCAGCTTAGCCGGGCGGGGGGGCCACACGCAGTATTTT.

J is TRBJ2-2 and V is TRBV4-3; weak D call: TRBD1 (6 bases). The CDR3 contains 17 residues. The V end was cut by 1 base, the J end by 6 bases, with 18 bases between. Germline V CDR1 and CDR2: LGHNA, YSLEER. In nucleotides, the CDR3 is TGCGCCAGCAGCCAAGGCCAGGACAGACGGTACGCCGGGGAGCTGTTTTTT. Translated, it gives CASSQGQDRRYAGELFF.

This clonotype is a singleton in its sample. J is TRBJ2-2 and V is TRBV29-1; no definite D call. The CDR3 is 13 amino acids. CDR1 is SQVTM and CDR2 is ANQGSEA in the germline V gene. Trimming cost V 3 bases and J 5 bases, with 10 bases left between them. The CDR3 reads CSVEGMITGELFF. The CDR3 coding sequence is TGCAGCGTTGAGGGCATGATAACCGGGGAGCTGTTTTTT.

The rearrangement joins TRBV4-3 to TRBJ2-3; perhaps TRBD2 as D (5 bases). Trimming left V 5 bases short and J 4 bases short, with 10 bases between. The CDR3 is 13 residues long. CDR1 is LGHNA and CDR2 is YSLEER in the germline V gene. The CDR3 protein is CASSREFSDTQYF. Written as DNA, the CDR3 is TGCGCCAGCAGCAGGGAGTTTTCAGATACGCAGTATTTT.

The chain carries TRBV12-3 or TRBV12-4 and TRBJ2-5; perhaps TRBD2 as D (5 bases). The CDR3 is made up of 13 amino acids. V lost 8 bases, J lost 3 bases, and 13 bases lay in between. CDR3 DNA sequence: TGTGCCAGCGGGAGACCCGGGGAAGAGACCCAGTACTTC. The encoded protein is CASGRPGEETQYF.

V is TRBV20-1 and J is TRBJ2-3, with 8 bases fitting TRBD2. CDR3 size: 17 residues. Germline trimming cut 3 bases from V and 0 bases from J; bases unmatched to any gene: 11. The V gene's germline CDR1 is DFQATT and CDR2 SNEGSKA (reference sequence). The CDR3 protein is CSASSQRLATSTDTQYF. The DNA of the CDR3 is TGCAGTGCTAGTAGCCAGAGACTAGCGACTAGCACAGATACGCAGTATTTT.

A few counts support this clonotype. J is TRBJ2-7 and V is TRBV20-1; D assignment may be TRBD1 or TRBD2 (6 bases each). The CDR3 length is 12 residues. Germline CDR1 is DFQATT and CDR2 is SNEGSKA (reference sequence). Trimming pared 1 base from V and 6 bases from J, leaving 10 bases between. In DNA, the CDR3 is TGCAGTGCTAGAGGGGGGGCTGGCGAGCAGTACTTC. It translates to CSARGGAGEQYF.

The CDR3 DNA reads TGTGCCAGCAGCTTAGCGGTTGGGTCTAACTATGGCTACACCTTC. This sequence encodes CASSLAVGSNYGYTF. This chain joins TRBV7-2 and TRBJ1-2, with D uncertain. V dropped 0 bases and J dropped 0 bases, with 8 bases sitting between them. This CDR3 is built from 15 residues. Germline CDR1 is SGHTA and CDR2 is FQGNSA.

The rearrangement joins TRBV9 to TRBJ2-3, with D possibly TRBD2 on 5 matching bases. The CDR3 is 15 residues long. Germline CDR1 SGDLS, CDR2 YYNGEE. Deletions cut 0 bases from V and 1 base from J, with 9 bases between. CDR3 bases: TGTGCCAGCAGCGTAGGGGCGCGGGGCACAGATACGCAGTATTTT. This codes for CASSVGARGTDTQYF.

This chain uses TRBV7-3 with TRBJ2-3; a weak D match, TRBD1 (5 bases). Trimming cost V 1 base and J 0 bases, with 14 bases left between them. Per germline, CDR1 SGHTA and CDR2 FQGTGA. The CDR3 is 17 residues long. CDR3 nucleotides: TGTGCCAGCAGCTTAATTCCTCTGGGGCCTAGCACAGATACGCAGTATTTT. It codes for CASSLIPLGPSTDTQYF.

The V gene is TRBV15, the J gene TRBJ2-5; the D gene is possibly TRBD1 (5 bases). Germline V gives CDR1 LNHNV, CDR2 YYDKDF (reference sequence). Trimming left V 3 bases short and J 4 bases short, with 9 bases between. This CDR3 is built from 13 residues. CDR3 coding DNA: TGTGCCACCAGCAGTCACAGGTTAGAGACCCAGTACTTC. Translating gives CATSSHRLETQYF.

Only a few counts were recorded for this clonotype. This sequence joins TRBV20-1 and TRBJ2-5; TRBD1 matches 8 bases. The CDR3 runs to 14 residues. The V segment lost 5 bases and the J segment 5 bases; nucleotides outside the gene matches: 10. Germline CDR1 is DFQATT and CDR2 is SNEGSKA (reference sequence). The DNA of the CDR3 is TGCAGTGCTGGGACCAGGGGGCTGGGGGAGACCCAGTACTTC. Translation gives CSAGTRGLGETQYF.

The CDR3: CSATRGNSPLHF. In DNA form, the CDR3 reads TGCAGTGCTACACGGGGGAATTCACCCCTCCACTTT. The chain has TRBV20-1 and TRBJ1-6; the D gene is possibly TRBD1 (5 bases). V gave up 4 bases and J gave up 7 bases, with 8 bases separating them. The germline gives CDR1 DFQATT, CDR2 SNEGSKA (reference sequence). CDR3 length: 12 residues.

The chain employs TRBV5-6 and TRBJ1-1; the D is unclear. The CDR3 covers 15 residues. With 0 bases removed from V and 0 bases from J, the gap between germline ends came to 9 bases. Germline CDR1 SGHDT, CDR2 YYEEEE. The CDR3 spells CASSLESGLNTEAFF. CDR3 in DNA: TGTGCCAGCAGCTTGGAGTCAGGACTGAACACTGAAGCTTTCTTT.

The genes are TRBV20-1 and TRBJ2-4, with TRBD2 identical over 8 bases. Trimming took 4 bases from V and 2 from J; bases not matched to a gene: 7. The CDR3 totals 15 residues. The V gene's germline CDR1 is DFQATT and CDR2 SNEGSKA (reference sequence). CDR3 amino acids: CSANDSGKTKNIQYF. DNA of the CDR3: TGCAGTGCTAATGATAGCGGGAAGACCAAAAACATTCAGTACTTC.

In its sample, this clonotype was seen many times. This sequence joins TRBV29-1 and TRBJ2-1, with a weak D call TRBD1 (8 bases). CDR1 and CDR2 (germline): SQVTM, ANQGSEA. The CDR3 covers 13 residues. Trimming removed 5 bases at V and 9 bases at J, with 17 bases between. The DNA of the CDR3 is TGCAGCGTTAACACAGGGGGGGTAAGTGAGCAGTTCTTC. It encodes CSVNTGGVSEQFF.

The chain combines TRBV28 with TRBJ2-4; 7 bases line up with TRBD1. The tail of the sequence fits TRBJ2-7 better, so the J call may be wrong. Germline values: CDR1 MDHEN, CDR2 SYDVKM. This CDR3 has 14 amino acids. The CDR3: CASRRTGEGVEQYF. CDR3 in DNA: TGTGCCAGCCGAAGAACAGGGGAAGGTGTCGAGCAGTACTTC.

This clonotype was seen more than once but under ten times. The chain combines TRBV5-5 with TRBJ1-2; perhaps TRBD1 as D (6 bases). The CDR3 is 14 residues long. V was clipped by 1 base and J by 7 bases, with 14 bases between them. The V gene's germline CDR1 is SGHKS and CDR2 YYEKEE (reference sequence). The CDR3 sequence: CASSLSEGTSGYTF. The CDR3 DNA reads as TGTGCCAGCAGCTTGTCCGAGGGGACAAGTGGCTACACCTTC.

V usage is TRBV14 and J usage is TRBJ2-5; D remains ambiguous. Trimming cost V 2 bases and J 7 bases, with 8 bases left between them. Per germline, CDR1 SGHDN and CDR2 FVKESK. The CDR3 length is 12 residues. CDR3 protein: CASSQSRWTQYF. The CDR3 DNA is TGTGCCAGCAGCCAATCAAGATGGACCCAGTACTTC.

This clonotype was counted a few times. V is TRBV27 and J is TRBJ2-7; D may be TRBD1 (5 bases). Germline CDR1 and CDR2: MNHEY and SMNVEV (reference sequence). V lost 6 bases and J 5 bases, leaving 11 bases between the germline ends. The CDR3 consists of 12 residues. The CDR3 loop reads CASRQRGDEQYF. In DNA, the CDR3 is TGTGCCAGCAGACAAAGGGGTGACGAGCAGTACTTC.

The chain employs TRBV4-3 and TRBJ2-7; 7 positions match TRBD1. Germline V gives CDR1 LGHNA, CDR2 YSLEER. V lost 5 bases and J lost 4; bases outside the gene matches: 11. This CDR3 comprises 15 residues. The chain's CDR3 is CASSYLTGQLYEQYF. Written as DNA, the CDR3 is TGCGCCAGCAGCTACCTTACGGGACAGCTATACGAGCAGTACTTC.

The chain links TRBV7-2 to TRBJ1-2, with TRBD1 as a possible D gene (5 bases). V shed 1 base and J shed 5 bases, with 11 bases lying between them. Germline values: CDR1 SGHTA, CDR2 FQGNSA. CDR3 size: 14 residues. Here the CDR3 DNA reads TGTGCCAGCAGCTTAGGGGCCTCAGGGTATGGCTACACCTTC. It specifies CASSLGASGYGYTF.

The chain has TRBV4-3 and TRBJ1-2; D remains unclear. The CDR3 runs 13 residues. V was shortened by 3 bases and J by 7 bases, with 12 bases between the two germline ends. CDR1 is LGHNA, CDR2 YSLEER, per germline. In nucleotides, the CDR3 is TGCGCCAGCAGCCACCTCGACTCGAGTGGCTACACCTTC. It is translated as CASSHLDSSGYTF.

The V and J genes are TRBV6-2 or TRBV6-3 and TRBJ1-5; 9 bases are shared with TRBD1. The CDR3 is 17 amino acids. The J segment lost 5 bases and the V segment lost 4 bases, leaving 12 bases of the junction unmatched. The germline V gene encodes CDR1 MNHEY and CDR2 SVGEGT. DNA of the CDR3: TGTGCCAGCAGTTTAGGCAGGGGGACAGGGATGGATCAGCCCCAGCATTTT. This encodes CASSLGRGTGMDQPQHF.

This clonotype occurred once. V is TRBV28 and J is TRBJ2-6; no reliable D call. The CDR3 covers 18 residues. V dropped 3 bases and J dropped 0 bases, with 15 bases sitting between them. Per the germline V gene, CDR1 is MDHEN and CDR2 is SYDVKM. The CDR3 protein is CASSFPLLDNSGANVLTF. The CDR3 nucleotides are TGTGCCAGCAGTTTTCCCCTTCTAGACAACTCTGGGGCCAACGTCCTGACTTTC.

This clonotype was recorded a few times. CDR3 in amino acids: CASSSYTSGANEQFF. In DNA, the CDR3 is TGTGCCAGTAGTTCCTATACTAGCGGAGCCAATGAGCAGTTCTTC. The chain links TRBV19 to TRBJ2-1; 8 nucleotides match TRBD2. The CDR3 covers 15 residues. V lost 5 bases and J lost 6; bases outside the gene matches: 9. Germline values: CDR1 LNHDA, CDR2 SQIVND (reference sequence). Using reference TRBV19 and TRBJ2-1 for the parts outside the CDR3, the full variable domain is DGGITQSPKYLFRKEGQNVTLSCEQNLNHDAMYWYRQDPGQGLRLIYYSQIVNDFQKGDIAEGYSVSREKKESFPLTVTSAQKNPTAFYLCASSSYTSGANEQFFGPGTRLTVL.

A note on this clonotype: The junction departs from germline at one end; a sequencing error may be responsible. The chain couples TRBV7-9 to TRBJ2-3; a possible D gene is TRBD2 (7 bases). Per germline, CDR1 SEHNR and CDR2 FQNEAQ (reference sequence). This CDR3 contains 16 residues. The CDR3 bases are TGTGCCAGCAGCTTAACGGGGGGCCGACTCACAGTTACGCAGTATTTT. Its protein product is CASSLTGGRLTVTQYF.

The rearrangement uses TRBV6-2 or TRBV6-3 and TRBJ1-2; D gene unclear. V gave up 2 bases and J gave up 4 bases, with 11 bases separating them. This CDR3 has 14 residues. The germline V gene has CDR1 MNHEY and CDR2 SVGEGT. The CDR3 bases are TGTGCCAGCAGTTACAATCGCGGCTCCTATGGCTACACCTTC. This encodes CASSYNRGSYGYTF.